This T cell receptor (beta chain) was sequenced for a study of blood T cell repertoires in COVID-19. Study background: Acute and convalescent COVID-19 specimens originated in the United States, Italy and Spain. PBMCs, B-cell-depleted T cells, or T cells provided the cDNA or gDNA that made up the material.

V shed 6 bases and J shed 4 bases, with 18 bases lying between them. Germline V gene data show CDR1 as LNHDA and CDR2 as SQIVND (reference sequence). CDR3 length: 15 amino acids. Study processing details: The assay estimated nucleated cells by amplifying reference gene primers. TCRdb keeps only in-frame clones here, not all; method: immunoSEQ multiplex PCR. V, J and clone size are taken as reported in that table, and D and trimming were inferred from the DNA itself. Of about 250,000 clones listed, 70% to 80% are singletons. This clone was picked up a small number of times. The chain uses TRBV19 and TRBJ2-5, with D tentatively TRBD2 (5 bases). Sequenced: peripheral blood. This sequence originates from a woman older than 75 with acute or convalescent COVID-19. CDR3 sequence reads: CASREDPQSVETQYF. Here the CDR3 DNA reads TGTGCCAGTAGGGAGGATCCACAGTCTGTAGAGACCCAGTACTTC.